This TCR beta chain originates from a study of regulatory T cells in long-lasting Graves disease. Across the study: Graves' cases, newly diagnosed, had used antithyroid drugs under 3 months.

With iRepertoire HTBI primers and Arm-PCR of CDR3 regions, TCR beta libraries were built. TCRdb re-called the multiplex PCR reads with MiXCR, one entry per CDR3 protein. The sample comprises a few hundred thousand distinct CDR3 sequences, approximately 13% of which are singletons, and roughly 10% rests with the top ten. This clonotype came up many times. Stated time point: newly diagnosed GD, antithyroid drugs for less than 3 months. PBMC RNA was the source of the TCR library. Germline trimming cut 5 bases from V and 5 bases from J; bases unmatched to any gene: 4. This CDR3 comprises 12 residues. Germline lookup yields CDR1 DFQATT and CDR2 SNEGSKA (reference sequence). This sample also appeared in a second study, on T cells in Graves' hyperthyroidism and ophthalmopathy. As reported in that work: The hyperthyroidism patients had all been newly diagnosed, and their disease duration was under 2 months. Their ages ranged from 18 to 65 years.

The chain combines TRBV20-1 with TRBJ2-5, with 8 bases fitting TRBD1. The sequence was obtained from a man aged 30 to 45 with Graves disease. The sequenced sample was peripheral blood mononuclear cells (PBMCs), obtained at new diagnosis, from a patient treated with antithyroid drugs. CDR3 residues: CSAQQGDETQYF. The CDR3 DNA sequence: TGCAGTGCTCAACAGGGGGACGAGACCCAGTACTTC.